This TCR beta chain emerged from a study of regulatory T cells in long-lasting Graves disease. Regarding the study as a whole: Persistent disease preferred TRBV28, TRBJ1-2 and TRBJ2-5; new disease, TRBV20-1 and TRBJ2-1.

Specified time point: newly diagnosed GD, antithyroid drugs for less than 3 months. PBMC RNA served as the TCR library source. EDTA tubes received roughly 10 milliliters of drawn peripheral blood. Researchers made TCR beta libraries by using iRepertoire HTBI primers and running Arm-PCR on CDR3 regions. TCRdb re-derived calls from the multiplex PCR reads in MiXCR, one entry per CDR3 protein. The sample carries roughly 500,000 distinct CDR3 sequences, 12% recorded once. The germline V and J ends were trimmed by 0 bases and 3 bases, with 16 bases remaining between them. CDR1 SGHRS and CDR2 YFSETQ come from the germline V gene. This CDR3 contains 16 residues. In its sample, this clonotype was seen a few times. Its antigen is currently unknown. These data were likewise used in another study, on T cells in Graves' hyperthyroidism and ophthalmopathy. That report adds: A first-round RT-PCR of the TCR CDR3 used the HTBI primer set.

The sample in question was peripheral blood mononuclear cells (PBMCs), obtained at new diagnosis, from a patient treated with antithyroid drugs. V and J are TRBV5-1 and TRBJ2-7, with no clear D. This receptor was identified in a woman in her 30s with Graves disease. The CDR3 coding sequence is TGCGCCAGCAGCTTGGGAAGAGGTAGAGACTTCTACGAGCAGTACTTC. Amino acid sequence: CASSLGRGRDFYEQYF. The entire variable domain, with the rest obtained from reference TRBV5-1 and TRBJ2-7, is as follows: KAGVTQTPRYLIKTRGQQVTLSCSPISGHRSVSWYQQTPGQGLQFLFEYFSETQRNKGNFPGRFSGRQFSNSRSEMNVSTLELGDSALYLCASSLGRGRDFYEQYFGPGTRLTVT.